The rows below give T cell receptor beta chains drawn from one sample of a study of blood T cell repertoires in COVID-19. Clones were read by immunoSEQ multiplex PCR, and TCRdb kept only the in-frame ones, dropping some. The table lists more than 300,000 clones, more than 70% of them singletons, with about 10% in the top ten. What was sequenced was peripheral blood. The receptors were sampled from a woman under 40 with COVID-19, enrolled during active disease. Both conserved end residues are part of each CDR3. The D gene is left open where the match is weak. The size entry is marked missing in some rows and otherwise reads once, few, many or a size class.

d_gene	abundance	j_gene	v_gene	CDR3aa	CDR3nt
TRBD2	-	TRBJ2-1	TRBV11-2	CASSPRASGSVIEQFF	TGTGCCAGCAGCCCCCGGGCTAGCGGGAGTGTGATTGAGCAGTTCTTC
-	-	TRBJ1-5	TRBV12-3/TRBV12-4	CASSLRGQPQHF	TGTGCCAGCAGTTTAAGGGGCCAGCCCCAGCATTTT
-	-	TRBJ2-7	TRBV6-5	CASQARSSYEQYF	TGTGCCAGTCAAGCGCGGAGCTCCTACGAGCAGTACTTC
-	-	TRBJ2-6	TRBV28	CASSPVRWRPSGANVLTF	TGTGCCAGCAGCCCCGTAAGGTGGCGGCCCTCTGGGGCCAACGTCCTGACTTTC
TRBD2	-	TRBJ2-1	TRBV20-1	CSASGSGRAINEQFF	TGCAGTGCTAGTGGAAGCGGGAGGGCCATCAATGAGCAGTTCTTC
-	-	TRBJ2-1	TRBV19	CASSILSEQFF	TGTGCCAGTAGTATCCTAAGTGAGCAGTTCTTC
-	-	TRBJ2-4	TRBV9	CASSVSERAAKNIQYF	TGTGCCAGCAGCGTCTCTGAGCGTGCGGCCAAAAACATTCAGTACTTC
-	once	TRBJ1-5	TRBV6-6	CASSPGTTSNQPQHF	TGTGCCAGCAGTCCCGGGACAACTAGCAATCAGCCCCAGCATTTT
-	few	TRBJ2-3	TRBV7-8	CASSFGWESTDTQYF	TGTGCCAGCAGCTTCGGTTGGGAGAGCACAGATACGCAGTATTTT
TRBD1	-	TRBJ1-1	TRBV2	CASILGQANTEAFF	TGTGCCAGCATTTTAGGACAGGCGAACACTGAAGCTTTCTTT
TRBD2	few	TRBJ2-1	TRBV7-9	CASSLARGGRTNNEQFF	TGTGCCAGCAGCTTAGCGCGTGGCGGGAGGACCAACAATGAGCAGTTCTTC
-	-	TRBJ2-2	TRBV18	CASSPLRDTGELFF	TGTGCCAGCTCACCCCTTCGAGACACCGGGGAGCTGTTTTTT
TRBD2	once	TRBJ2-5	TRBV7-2	CASSWTSGRALWETQYF	TGTGCCAGCAGCTGGACTAGCGGGAGGGCCTTGTGGGAGACCCAGTACTTC
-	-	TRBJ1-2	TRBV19	CASSTIQGNYGYTF	TGTGCCAGTAGTACTATACAGGGAAACTATGGCTACACCTTC
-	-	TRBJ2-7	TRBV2	CASSEVPGGLGEQYF	TGTGCCAGCAGTGAAGTCCCTGGGGGACTGGGCGAGCAGTACTTC
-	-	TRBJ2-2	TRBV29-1	CSVDAGRDTGELFF	TGCAGCGTTGACGCGGGTAGGGACACCGGGGAGCTGTTTTTT
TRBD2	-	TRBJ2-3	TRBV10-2	CASMAPAGETDTQYF	TGCGCCAGCATGGCCCCAGCGGGAGAAACAGATACGCAGTATTTT
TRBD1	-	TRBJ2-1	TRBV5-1	CASSLFGTGSYNEQFF	TGCGCCAGCAGCTTGTTCGGGACAGGGTCTTACAATGAGCAGTTCTTC
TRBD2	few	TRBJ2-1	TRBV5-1	CASSWGLAGAYNEQFF	TGCGCCAGCAGCTGGGGACTAGCGGGGGCATACAATGAGCAGTTCTTC
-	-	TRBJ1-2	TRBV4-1	CASSPRWGEDGYTF	TGCGCCAGCAGCCCCCGGTGGGGGGAGGATGGCTACACCTTC
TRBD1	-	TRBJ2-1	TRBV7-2	CASSLRTGGWGGTYNEQFF	TGTGCCAGCAGCCTGAGGACAGGGGGCTGGGGAGGGACTTACAATGAGCAGTTCTTC
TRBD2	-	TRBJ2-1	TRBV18	CATAGLAGGVNEQFF	TGTGCCACGGCGGGACTAGCGGGAGGAGTCAATGAGCAGTTCTTC
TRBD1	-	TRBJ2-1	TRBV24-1	CATSDYDRGNYNEQFF	TGTGCCACCAGTGACTACGACAGGGGGAATTACAATGAGCAGTTCTTC
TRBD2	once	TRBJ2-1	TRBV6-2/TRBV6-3	CASSYRLAGGGEQFF	TGTGCCAGCAGTTACCGACTAGCGGGAGGAGGGGAGCAGTTCTTC
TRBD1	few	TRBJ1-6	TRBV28	CASRRRQGWHSPLHF	TGTGCCAGCAGGAGAAGACAGGGGTGGCATTCACCCCTCCACTTT
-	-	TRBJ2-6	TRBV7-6	CASSLGQTGANVLTF	TGTGCCAGCAGCTTAGGGCAAACGGGGGCCAACGTCCTGACTTTC
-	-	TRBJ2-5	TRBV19	CASSGFWDGGQETQYF	TGTGCCAGTAGTGGGTTCTGGGATGGAGGACAAGAGACCCAGTACTTC
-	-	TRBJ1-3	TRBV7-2	CASSRQLGENTIYF	TGTGCCAGCAGCCGCCAGTTAGGGGAAAATACCATATATTTT
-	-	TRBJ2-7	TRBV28	CASSLLLESSYEQYF	TGTGCCAGCAGTTTGTTACTAGAGAGCTCCTACGAGCAGTACTTC
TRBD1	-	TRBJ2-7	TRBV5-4	CASSSREMTGAYEQYF	TGTGCCAGCAGCTCTAGGGAAATGACAGGGGCCTACGAGCAGTACTTC
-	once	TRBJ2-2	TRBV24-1	CATSDLFPDKNTGELFF	TGTGCCACCAGTGATTTGTTTCCGGACAAAAACACCGGGGAGCTGTTTTTT
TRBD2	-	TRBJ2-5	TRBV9	CASSSRLAGRQETQYF	TGTGCCAGCAGCTCCCGACTAGCGGGAAGACAAGAGACCCAGTACTTC
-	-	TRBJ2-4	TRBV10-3	CATEGVNIQYF	TGTGCCACAGAGGGGGTAAACATTCAGTACTTC
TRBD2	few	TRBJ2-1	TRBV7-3	CASSLLAGEGTYNEQFF	TGTGCCAGCAGCTTACTAGCGGGAGAAGGTACCTACAATGAGCAGTTCTTC
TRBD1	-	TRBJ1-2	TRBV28	CASSSGGEVYGYTF	TGTGCCAGCAGCTCAGGGGGCGAGGTCTATGGCTACACCTTC
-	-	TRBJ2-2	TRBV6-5	CASSVGGELFF	TGTGCCAGCAGCGTCGGCGGGGAGCTGTTTTTT
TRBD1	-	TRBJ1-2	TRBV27	CASSIDRAYGYTF	TGTGCCAGCAGTATAGACAGGGCGTATGGCTACACCTTC
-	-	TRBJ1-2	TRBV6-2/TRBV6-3	CASSYDTLNYGYTF	TGTGCCAGCAGTTACGACACTCTTAACTATGGCTACACCTTC
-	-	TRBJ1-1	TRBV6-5	CASSYEGNTEAFF	TGTGCCAGCAGTTACGAGGGGAACACTGAAGCTTTCTTT
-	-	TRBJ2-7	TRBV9	CASSVEGGRGNEQYF	TGTGCCAGCAGCGTAGAGGGAGGCAGGGGGAACGAGCAGTACTTC
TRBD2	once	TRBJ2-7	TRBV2	CASSAGGYEQYF	TGTGCCAGCAGTGCGGGGGGTTACGAGCAGTACTTC
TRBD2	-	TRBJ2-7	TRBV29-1	CSVLPAGGEQYF	TGCAGCGTATTACCAGCGGGAGGCGAGCAGTACTTC
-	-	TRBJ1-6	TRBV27	CASSSWKGVSRSSYNSPLHF	TGTGCCAGCAGTTCGTGGAAGGGGGTTTCCCGTAGCTCCTATAATTCACCCCTCCACTTT
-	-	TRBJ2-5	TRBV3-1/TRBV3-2	CASSQRTPGETQYF	TGTGCCAGCAGCCAACGGACTCCGGGGGAGACCCAGTACTTC
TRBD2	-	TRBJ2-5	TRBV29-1	CSVSPTSGRSETQYF	TGCAGCGTTTCCCCGACTAGCGGGAGATCAGAGACCCAGTACTTC
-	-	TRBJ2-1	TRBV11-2	CASSLQGSHEQFF	TGTGCCAGCAGCCTTCAGGGGTCCCATGAGCAGTTCTTC